The count of the clone carrying this T cell receptor (beta chain) is one. No antigen is known for it. This specimen belongs to a study of cytomegalovirus exposure and HLA in healthy donors. After removal of 5 bases from V and 3 bases from J, the junction contained 6 bases not matched to a gene. Germline loops: CDR1 SGHVS, CDR2 FQNEAQ. This CDR3 is built from 14 residues. Sequencing used immunoSEQ multiplex PCR; TCRdb keeps in-frame clones, though not all of them. Of more than 250,000 clones listed, 86% are singletons. Study outcomes and limitations: Published work reported that the classifier diagnosed cytomegalovirus status with high specificity and sensitivity.

The chain carries TRBV7-8 and TRBJ2-7, with 8 bases that match TRBD2. This receptor was taken from a woman between 18 and 29 years old in good health and CMV-seronegative. The sequencing sample was made of PBMCs. The CDR3 DNA reads TGTGCCAGCAGCCCCCGGGAGGGGGACTACGAGCAGTACTTC. Its protein product is CASSPREGDYEQYF.